This T cell receptor (beta chain) was profiled in a study of OX40 agonist ivuxolimab in advanced cancers. Study conclusions and caveats: Partial responders at 0.1-3.0 mg/kg had among the lowest clonal expansion. In a subset of nonresponders, normalized T-cell clonal expansion was also low.

Blood draws occurred at baseline, cycle 4 day 1, and cycle 7 day 1. Germline V lookup: CDR1 MNHEY, CDR2 SVGAGI. V gave up 7 bases and J gave up 0 bases, with 13 bases separating them. The CDR3 extends over 15 amino acids. Sequencing used immunoSEQ multiplex PCR; TCRdb keeps in-frame clones, though not all of them. The data contain fewer than 100,000 clones, roughly 90% of them seen just once; the ten biggest clones take up less than 0.35%. Note on this clone: Its matching antigen is unknown.

The material sequenced was CD4+ or CD8+ T cells sorted from blood, taken in a trial of the OX40 agonist ivuxolimab. This chain uses TRBV6-5 with TRBJ1-5; D unresolved. This clonotype was obtained from an adult with an advanced solid tumor such as melanoma, head and neck, liver or kidney cancer. CDR3 bases: TGTGCCAGCACGCTAGACGCAAATAGCAATCAGCCCCAGCATTTT. It encodes CASTLDANSNQPQHF.